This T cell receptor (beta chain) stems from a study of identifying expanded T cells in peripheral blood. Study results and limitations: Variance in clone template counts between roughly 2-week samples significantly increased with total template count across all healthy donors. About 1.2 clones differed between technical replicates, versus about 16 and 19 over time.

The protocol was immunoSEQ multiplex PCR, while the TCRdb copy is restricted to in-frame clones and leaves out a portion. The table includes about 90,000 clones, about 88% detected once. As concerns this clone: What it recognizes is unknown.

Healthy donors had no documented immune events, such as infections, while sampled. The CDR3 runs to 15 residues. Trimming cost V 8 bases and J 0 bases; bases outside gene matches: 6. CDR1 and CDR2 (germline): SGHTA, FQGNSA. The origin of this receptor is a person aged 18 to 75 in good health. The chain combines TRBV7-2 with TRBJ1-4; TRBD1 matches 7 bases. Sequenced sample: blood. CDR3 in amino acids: CASRPGGATNEKLFF. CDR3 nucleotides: TGTGCCAGCCGCCCAGGGGGAGCAACTAATGAAAAACTGTTTTTT.